This passage covers 9 T cell receptor beta chains from one sample sequenced in a study of tumor and adjacent non-tumor tissue in lung cancer. A modified ARM-PCR protocol with three rounds of nested PCR amplified TCRbeta. Via MiXCR, TCRdb re-called the multiplex PCR reads, giving one row per CDR3 protein. The repertoire holds about 110,000 distinct CDR3 sequences, 75% to 90% seen once, with 22% in the top ten. RNA was extracted from bulk tissue without any cell sorting. Sequenced material: lung tumor tissue. Receptors were obtained from a man in his sixties or seventies with non-small cell lung cancer.

V and J are TRBV5-6 and TRBJ2-5, with a possible D match to TRBD2 (5 bases). Germline V gene data show CDR1 as SGHDT and CDR2 as YYEEEE. This CDR3 comprises 14 residues. Trimming pared 4 bases from V and 4 bases from J, leaving 14 bases between. CDR3 protein: CASSQDFRGETQYF. DNA of the CDR3: TGTGCCAGCAGCCAGGACTTCAGAGGAGAGACCCAGTACTTC.

Details on this clonotype: The junction shows a germline mismatch at one end, possibly a read error. V gene TRBV12-3 or TRBV12-4 combines with J gene TRBJ1-3, with D tentatively TRBD1 (5 bases). CDR3 length equals 16 residues. The DNA of the CDR3 is TGTGCCAACAGTTTATTAGGCGGGGGAGTTGGAAACACCATATTTTTT. Protein: CANSLLGGGVGNTIFF.

Regarding this clonotype: Relative to the germline gene, one junction end is altered; a read error may explain this. The genes are TRBV12-3 or TRBV12-4 and TRBJ1-2; the D gene is possibly TRBD1 (5 bases). CDR3 length: 13 amino acids. CDR3 protein: CASSFPRDYGYTF. The CDR3 coding sequence is TGTGCCAGCAGTTTTCCCAGGGACTATGGCTACACATTC.

To note about this clonotype: The CDR3 carries no conserved terminal phenylalanine or tryptophan, so it likely arises from a read error. CDR3 in DNA: TGCAGCGTTGAAGGAGATGACAGCGTTAACTATGGCTACACCTTA. Residues: CSVEGDDSVNYGYTL. The rearrangement links TRBV29-1 to TRBJ1-2, with a weak D call TRBD1 (5 bases). The CDR3 sequence is 15 residues long. Germline CDR1 and CDR2: SQVTM and ANQGSEA. Trimming shortened V by 1 base and J by 1 base, and 13 bases separated the two germline ends.

As for this clonotype: Compared with germline, one end of the junction differs, possibly owing to a read error. CDR3 loop: CASSDTVNTDAFF. CDR3 sequence (DNA): TGTGCCAGCAGTGACACGGTGAACACTGATGCTTTCTTT. The chain links TRBV6-2 or TRBV6-3 to TRBJ1-1; D uncertain. The CDR3 runs to 13 residues. Germline-derived CDR1 and CDR2 are MNHEY and SVGEGT.

About this clonotype: This is likely a read error, given that the CDR3 carries no conserved phenylalanine or tryptophan at its end. The chain joins TRBV12-3 or TRBV12-4 to TRBJ1-4; 9 bases are shared with TRBD1. The CDR3 runs 18 residues. V dropped 4 bases and J dropped 11; count of bases not matched to a gene: 20. DNA of the CDR3: TGTGCCAGCAGTTCATATCCCCCTTCAACTCGGACAGGGGCTAAACTGTTTATT. Its protein product is CASSSYPPSTRTGAKLFI.

Comment on this clonotype: This may stem from a read error, because a much larger clone lies one nucleotide away. This chain joins TRBV7-8 and TRBJ2-5; 7 bases match TRBD2. The CDR3 is 16 residues long. Germline assignment: CDR1 SGHVS and CDR2 FQNEAQ. The CDR3 nucleotides are TGTGCCAGCTGCTTATTCGGATTGGCGGGAGAAGAGACCCAGTACTTC. Protein: CASCLFGLAGEETQYF.

Remarks on this clonotype: The germline gene is not matched at one end of the junction; a read error may be the cause. The rearrangement joins TRBV4-2 to TRBJ1-4; D not resolved. This CDR3 has 17 residues. Germline V gene data show CDR1 as LGHNA and CDR2 as YNFKEQ. This chain's CDR3 is CASSQDPRPNLDERLFF. DNA of the CDR3: TGTGCCAGCAGCCAAGATCCGAGACCTAACTTGGATGAAAGACTGTTTTTT.

Worth noting for this clonotype: One junction end does not reproduce the germline sequence, and a read error may be involved. The chain couples TRBV20-1 to TRBJ2-1, with D unclear. Germline values: CDR1 DFQATT, CDR2 SNEGSKA (reference sequence). The CDR3 spans 16 residues. This CDR3 is CSARDWLVVPYDEQFF. The CDR3 DNA follows: TGCAGTGCTAGAGATTGGCTAGTGGTCCCCTACGATGAGCAGTTCTTC.